Detailed here is one T cell receptor (beta chain). Antigen: not known. The germline V gene has CDR1 MNHEY and CDR2 SVGAGI. Trimming removed 7 bases from V and 0 bases from J, with 13 bases in between. The CDR3 extends over 14 amino acids. The data belong to a study of T cell responses to AZD1222 COVID-19 vaccine. Study findings and constraints: Only six AZD1222 recipients tested seropositive at baseline. Variant regions that are unmutated are reportedly the target of nearly half of spike-specific TCRs.

TCRdb keeps only in-frame clones here, not all; method: immunoSEQ multiplex PCR. Found here are more than 250,000 clones, approximately 95% of them singletons; the top ten hold around 0.5%. The sequencing here drew on peripheral blood, taken on day 0 of AZD1222 vaccination. This TCR was recovered from an adult in good health. This chain connects TRBV6-5 to TRBJ2-7, with a weak D call TRBD2 (6 bases). The CDR3 nucleotides are TGTGCCAGCACCCCAAGGAGGGGCTCCTACGAGCAGTACTTC. It translates to CASTPRRGSYEQYF.